Reported below is one T cell receptor beta chain. The antigen remains unidentified. Scientists ran DNA taken from cultured CD4+ T cells through the Oncomine TCR Beta short-read assay for sequencing. TCRdb itself ran the PCR reads through MiXCR, one entry per CDR3 protein. The table has some 20,000 distinct CDR3 sequences, under 45% seen once. The sample originates from a study of vaccination and CD4 T cells after COVID-19. Across the whole study: Convalescent patients gave post-COVID blood a median about 95 days post-diagnosis, range 35 to 161.

Trimming took 0 bases from V and 8 from J, leaving 25 bases between them. Germline loops: CDR1 DFQATT, CDR2 SNEGSKA (reference sequence). The CDR3 runs to 18 residues. The treatment: approximately 11-day PBMC culture with coronavirus spike peptide pools or control peptides (ViraFEST assay). T cells were expanded with peptide pools, and expanded clonotypes were identified by TCR sequencing. As nucleocapsid antibodies were negative both before and after vaccination, the healthy vaccine recipients showed no prior SARS-CoV-2 infection. The clonotype was recovered from a human donor who received a COVID-19 vaccine. The chain combines TRBV20-1 with TRBJ2-2; D may correspond to TRBD1 or TRBD2 (5 bases each). The material sequenced was CD4+ T cells from blood, cultured in vitro, taken before SARS-CoV-2 vaccination. CDR3 sequence: CSARDRLRPTTGTGELFF. In nucleotides, the CDR3 is TGCAGTGCTAGAGATCGGTTGCGGCCAACCACTGGGACGGGGGAGCTGTTTTTT.